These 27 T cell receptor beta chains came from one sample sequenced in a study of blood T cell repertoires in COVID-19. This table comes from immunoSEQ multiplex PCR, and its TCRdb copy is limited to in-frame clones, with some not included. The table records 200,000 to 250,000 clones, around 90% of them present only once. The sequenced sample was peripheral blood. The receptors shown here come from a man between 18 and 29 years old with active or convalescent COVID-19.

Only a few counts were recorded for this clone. CDR3 residues: CASSPDRLYGYTF. DNA of the CDR3: TGTGCCAGCAGCCCGGACAGGCTCTATGGCTACACCTTC. The chain links TRBV7-8 to TRBJ1-2; 7 bases are a match to TRBD1. Germline V gene data show CDR1 as SGHVS and CDR2 as FQNEAQ. The length of the CDR3 is 13 residues. Germline trimming cut 5 bases from V and 4 bases from J; bases unmatched to any gene: 4.

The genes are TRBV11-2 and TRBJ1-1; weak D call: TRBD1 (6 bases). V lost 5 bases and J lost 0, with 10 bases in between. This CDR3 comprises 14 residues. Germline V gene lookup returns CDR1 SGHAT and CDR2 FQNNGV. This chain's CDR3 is CASSPDRLNTEAFF. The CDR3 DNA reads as TGTGCCAGCAGCCCCGACAGGCTGAACACTGAAGCTTTCTTT.

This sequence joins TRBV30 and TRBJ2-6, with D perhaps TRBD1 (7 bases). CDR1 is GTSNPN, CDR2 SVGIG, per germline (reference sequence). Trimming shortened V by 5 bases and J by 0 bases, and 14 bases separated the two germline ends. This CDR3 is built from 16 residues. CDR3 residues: CAWGGGQSSGANVLTF. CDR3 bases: TGTGCCTGGGGAGGGGGACAGAGCTCTGGGGCCAACGTCCTGACTTTC. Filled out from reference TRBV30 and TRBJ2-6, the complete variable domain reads SQTIHQWPATLVQPVGSPLSLECTVEGTSNPNLYWYRQAAGRGLQLLFYSVGIGQISSEVPQNLSASRPQDRQFILSSKKLLLSDSGFYLCAWGGGQSSGANVLTFGAGSRLTVL.

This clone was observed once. CDR3 DNA: TGTGCCAGCAGCGTAGATGACAGGGGGAGCTCCTACGAGCAGTACTTC. Translating gives CASSVDDRGSSYEQYF. This chain connects TRBV9 to TRBJ2-7; TRBD1 matches at 9 bases. Germline-derived CDR1 and CDR2 are SGDLS and YYNGEE. The CDR3 contains 16 residues. The J segment lost 0 bases and the V segment lost 0 bases, leaving 4 bases of the junction unmatched.

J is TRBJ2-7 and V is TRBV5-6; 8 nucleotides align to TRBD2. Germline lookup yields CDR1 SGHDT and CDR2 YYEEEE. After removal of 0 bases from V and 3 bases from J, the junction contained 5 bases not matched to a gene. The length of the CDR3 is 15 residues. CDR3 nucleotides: TGTGCCAGCAGCTTGGGAACTAGCGGAAACTACGAGCAGTACTTC. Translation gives CASSLGTSGNYEQYF.

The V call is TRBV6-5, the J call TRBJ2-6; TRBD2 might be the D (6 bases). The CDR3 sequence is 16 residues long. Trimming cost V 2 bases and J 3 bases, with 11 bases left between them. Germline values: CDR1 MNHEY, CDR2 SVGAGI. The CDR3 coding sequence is TGTGCCAGCAGTTACGAGGGGACTGGTGGGGCCAACGTCCTGACTTTC. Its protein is CASSYEGTGGANVLTF.

The CDR3 region has the DNA TGTGCCACCAGTGATTTCGGCGGGCTGAACACCGGGGAGCTGTTTTTT. Protein product: CATSDFGGLNTGELFF. The V and J genes are TRBV24-1 and TRBJ2-2; a possible D gene is TRBD2 (5 bases). Between the trimmed V and J ends, which lost 1 base and 1 base, there was a span of 9 bases. This CDR3 has 16 residues. Germline V gene data show CDR1 as KGHDR and CDR2 as SFDVKD.

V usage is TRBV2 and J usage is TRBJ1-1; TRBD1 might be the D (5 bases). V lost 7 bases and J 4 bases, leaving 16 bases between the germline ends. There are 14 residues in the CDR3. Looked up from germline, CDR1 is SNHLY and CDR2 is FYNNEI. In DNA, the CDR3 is TGTGCCAGCACCGTGGCCCCGGGGGGCACTGAAGCTTTCTTT. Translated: CASTVAPGGTEAFF.

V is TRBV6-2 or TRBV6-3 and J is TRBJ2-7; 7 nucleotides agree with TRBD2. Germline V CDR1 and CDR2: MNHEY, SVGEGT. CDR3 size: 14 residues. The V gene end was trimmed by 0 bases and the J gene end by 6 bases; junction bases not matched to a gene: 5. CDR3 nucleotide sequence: TGTGCCAGCAGTTACTCGGGGGGGTCCCGCGAGCAGTACTTC. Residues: CASSYSGGSREQYF.

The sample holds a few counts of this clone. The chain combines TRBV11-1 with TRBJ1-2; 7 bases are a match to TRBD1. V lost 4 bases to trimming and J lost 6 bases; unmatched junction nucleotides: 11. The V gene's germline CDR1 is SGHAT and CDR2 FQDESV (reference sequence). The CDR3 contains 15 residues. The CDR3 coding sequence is TGTGCCAGCAGCTCCACAGGGGCCCTTGGCCATGGCTACACCTTC. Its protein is CASSSTGALGHGYTF.

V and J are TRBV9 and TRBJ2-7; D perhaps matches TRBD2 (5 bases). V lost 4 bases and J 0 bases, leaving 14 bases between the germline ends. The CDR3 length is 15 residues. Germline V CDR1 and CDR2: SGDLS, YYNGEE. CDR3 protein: CASSPLSGYSYEQYF. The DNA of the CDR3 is TGTGCCAGCAGCCCTCTATCGGGGTACTCCTACGAGCAGTACTTC. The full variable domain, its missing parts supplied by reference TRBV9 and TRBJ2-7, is DSGVTQTPKHLITATGQRVTLRCSPRSGDLSVYWYQQSLDQGLQFLIQYYNGEERAKGNILERFSAQQFPDLHSELNLSSLELGDSALYFCASSPLSGYSYEQYFGPGTRLTVT.

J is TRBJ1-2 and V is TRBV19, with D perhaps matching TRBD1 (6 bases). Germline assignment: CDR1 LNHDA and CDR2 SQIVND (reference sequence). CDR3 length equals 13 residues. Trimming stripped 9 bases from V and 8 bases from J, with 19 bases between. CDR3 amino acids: CASAPKQGGGYTF. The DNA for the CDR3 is TGTGCCAGCGCACCAAAACAGGGTGGAGGCTACACCTTC. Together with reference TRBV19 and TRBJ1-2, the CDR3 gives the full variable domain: DGGITQSPKYLFRKEGQNVTLSCEQNLNHDAMYWYRQDPGQGLRLIYYSQIVNDFQKGDIAEGYSVSREKKESFPLTVTSAQKNPTAFYLCASAPKQGGGYTFGSGTRLTVV.

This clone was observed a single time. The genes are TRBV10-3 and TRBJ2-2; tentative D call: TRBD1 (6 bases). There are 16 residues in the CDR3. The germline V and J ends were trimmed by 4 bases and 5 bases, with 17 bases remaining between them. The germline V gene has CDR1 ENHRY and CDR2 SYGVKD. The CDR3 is CAISGATGEGTGELFF. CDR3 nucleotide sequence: TGTGCCATCAGTGGGGCGACAGGTGAGGGGACCGGGGAGCTGTTTTTT.

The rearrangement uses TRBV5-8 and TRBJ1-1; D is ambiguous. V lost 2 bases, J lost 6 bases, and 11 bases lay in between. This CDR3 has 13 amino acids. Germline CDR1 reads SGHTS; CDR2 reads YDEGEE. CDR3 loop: CASSLQRSSEAFF. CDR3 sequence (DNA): TGTGCCAGCAGCTTACAAAGGAGCTCTGAAGCTTTCTTT.

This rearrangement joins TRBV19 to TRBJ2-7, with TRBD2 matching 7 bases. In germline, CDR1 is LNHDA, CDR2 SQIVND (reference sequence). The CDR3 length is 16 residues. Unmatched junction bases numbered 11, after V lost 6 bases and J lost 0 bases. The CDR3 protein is CASRRLAAESSYEQYF. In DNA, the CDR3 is TGTGCCAGTAGGAGACTAGCCGCCGAGAGCTCCTACGAGCAGTACTTC.

The CDR3 spells CASSQVEGRAEAFF. The CDR3 DNA follows: TGTGCCAGCAGCCAAGTAGAGGGGAGGGCTGAAGCTTTCTTT. The chain combines TRBV3-1 (or the pseudogene TRBV3-2) with TRBJ1-1; perhaps TRBD1 as D (5 bases). The CDR3 runs to 14 residues. The germline V and J ends were trimmed by 1 base and 6 bases, with 12 bases remaining between them. Germline V lookup: CDR1 LGHDT, CDR2 YNNKEL (reference sequence).

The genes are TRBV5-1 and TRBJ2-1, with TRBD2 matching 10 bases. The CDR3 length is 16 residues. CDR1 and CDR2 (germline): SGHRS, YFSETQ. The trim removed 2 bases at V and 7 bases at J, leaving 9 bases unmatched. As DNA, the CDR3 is TGCGCCAGCAGCTTCAGAGCGGGGGGGCCGAGGAATGAGCAGTTCTTC. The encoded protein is CASSFRAGGPRNEQFF.

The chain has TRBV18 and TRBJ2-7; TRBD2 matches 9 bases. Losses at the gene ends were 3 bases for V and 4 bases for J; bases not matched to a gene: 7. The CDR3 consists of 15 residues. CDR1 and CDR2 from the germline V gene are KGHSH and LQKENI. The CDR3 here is CASSPTSGRTYEQYF. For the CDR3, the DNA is TGTGCCAGCTCACCTACTAGCGGGCGGACGTACGAGCAGTACTTC.

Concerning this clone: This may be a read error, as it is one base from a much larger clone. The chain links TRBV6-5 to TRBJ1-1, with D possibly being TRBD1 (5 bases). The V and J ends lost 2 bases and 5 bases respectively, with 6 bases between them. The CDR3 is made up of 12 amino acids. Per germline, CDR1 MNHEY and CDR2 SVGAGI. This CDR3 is CASSYGGTEAFF. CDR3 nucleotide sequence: TGTGCCAGCAGTTACGGGGGGACTGAAGCTTTCTTT.

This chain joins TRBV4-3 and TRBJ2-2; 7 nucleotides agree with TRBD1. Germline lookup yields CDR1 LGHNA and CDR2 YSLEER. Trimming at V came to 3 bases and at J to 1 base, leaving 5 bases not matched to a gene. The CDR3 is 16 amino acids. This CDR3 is CASSHLRQGNTGELFF. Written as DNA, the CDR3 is TGCGCCAGCAGCCACCTCAGACAGGGGAACACCGGGGAGCTGTTTTTT.

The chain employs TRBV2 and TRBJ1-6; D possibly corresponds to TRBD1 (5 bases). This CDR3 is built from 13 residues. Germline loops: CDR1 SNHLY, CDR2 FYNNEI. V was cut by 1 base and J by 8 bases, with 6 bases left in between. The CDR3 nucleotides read TGTGCCAGCAGTGAAGAGGGGTATTCACCCCTCCACTTT. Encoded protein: CASSEEGYSPLHF.

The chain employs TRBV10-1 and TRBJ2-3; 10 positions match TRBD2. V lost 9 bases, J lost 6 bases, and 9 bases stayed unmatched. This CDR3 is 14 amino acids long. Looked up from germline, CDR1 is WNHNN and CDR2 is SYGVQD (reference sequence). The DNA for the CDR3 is TGCGCCAGATACAGCGGGGGGGCTTCGGATACGCAGTATTTT. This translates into CARYSGGASDTQYF.

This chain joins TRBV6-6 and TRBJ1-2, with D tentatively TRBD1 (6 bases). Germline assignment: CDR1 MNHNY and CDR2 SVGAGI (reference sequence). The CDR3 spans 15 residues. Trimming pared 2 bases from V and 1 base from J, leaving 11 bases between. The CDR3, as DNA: TGTGCCAGCAGTTACACGGACAGACATAACTATGGCTACACCTTC. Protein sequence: CASSYTDRHNYGYTF.

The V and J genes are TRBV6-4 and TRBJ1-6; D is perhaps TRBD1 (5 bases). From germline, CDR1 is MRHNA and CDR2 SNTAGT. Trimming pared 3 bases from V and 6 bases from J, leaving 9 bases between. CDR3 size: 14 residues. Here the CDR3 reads CASSEGHSNSPLHF. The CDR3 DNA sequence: TGTGCCAGCAGTGAAGGACACTCTAATTCACCCCTCCACTTT.

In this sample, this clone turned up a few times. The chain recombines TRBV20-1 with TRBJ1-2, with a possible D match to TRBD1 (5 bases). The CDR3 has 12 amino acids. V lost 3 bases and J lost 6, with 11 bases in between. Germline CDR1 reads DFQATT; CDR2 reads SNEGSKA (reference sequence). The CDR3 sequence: CSASQGEHGYTF. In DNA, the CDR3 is TGCAGTGCTAGTCAGGGTGAGCATGGCTACACCTTC.

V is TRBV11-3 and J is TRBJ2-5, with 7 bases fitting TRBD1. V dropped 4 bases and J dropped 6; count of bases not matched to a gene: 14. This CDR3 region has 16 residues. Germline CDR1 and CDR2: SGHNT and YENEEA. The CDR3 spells CASSSDREGSWKTQYF. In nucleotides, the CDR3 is TGTGCCAGCAGCTCCGACAGGGAAGGGTCTTGGAAGACCCAGTACTTC. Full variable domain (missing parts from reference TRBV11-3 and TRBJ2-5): EAGVVQSPRYKIIEKKQPVAFWCNPISGHNTLYWYLQNLGQGPELLIRYENEEAVDDSQLPKDRFSAERLKGVDSTLKIQPAELGDSAVYLCASSSDREGSWKTQYFGPGTRLLVL.

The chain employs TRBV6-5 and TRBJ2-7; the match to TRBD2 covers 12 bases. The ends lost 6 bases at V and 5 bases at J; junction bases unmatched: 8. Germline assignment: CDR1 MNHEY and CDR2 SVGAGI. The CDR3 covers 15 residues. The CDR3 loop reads CASSALASGGDEQYF. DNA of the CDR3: TGTGCCAGCAGCGCGCTAGCTAGCGGGGGGGACGAGCAGTACTTC.